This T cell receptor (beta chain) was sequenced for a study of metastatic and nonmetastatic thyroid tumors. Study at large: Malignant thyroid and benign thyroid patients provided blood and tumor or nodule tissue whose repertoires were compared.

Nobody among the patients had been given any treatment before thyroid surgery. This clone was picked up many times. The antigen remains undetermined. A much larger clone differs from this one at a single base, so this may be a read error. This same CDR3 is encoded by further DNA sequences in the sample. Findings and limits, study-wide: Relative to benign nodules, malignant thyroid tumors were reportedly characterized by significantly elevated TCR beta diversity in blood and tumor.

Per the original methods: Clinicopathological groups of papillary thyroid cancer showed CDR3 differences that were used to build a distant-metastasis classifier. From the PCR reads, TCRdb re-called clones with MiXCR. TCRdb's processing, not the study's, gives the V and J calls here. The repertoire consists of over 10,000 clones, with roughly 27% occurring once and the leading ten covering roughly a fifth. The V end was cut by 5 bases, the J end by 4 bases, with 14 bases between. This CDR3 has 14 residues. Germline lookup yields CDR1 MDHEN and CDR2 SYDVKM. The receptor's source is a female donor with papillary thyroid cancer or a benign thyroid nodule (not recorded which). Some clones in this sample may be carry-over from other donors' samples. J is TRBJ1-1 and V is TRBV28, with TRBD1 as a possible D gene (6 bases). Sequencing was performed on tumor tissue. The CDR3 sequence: CASSEQGSGTEAFF. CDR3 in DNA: TGTGCCAGCAGTGAGCAGGGGTCGGGCACTGAAGCTTTCTTT. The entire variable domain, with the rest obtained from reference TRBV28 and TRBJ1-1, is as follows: DVKVTQSSRYLVKRTGEKVFLECVQDMDHENMFWYRQDPGLGLRLIYFSYDVKMKEKGDIPEGYSVSREKKERFSLILESASTNQTSMYLCASSEQGSGTEAFFGQGTRLTVV.